These 23 T cell receptor beta chains came from one sample sequenced in a study of Graves' ophthalmopathy and Graves' hyperthyroidism. Amplification of TCR beta CDR3 regions used RNA transcripts. HTBI primers were used in a first-round RT-PCR, which preceded a second-round multiplex PCR. Via MiXCR, TCRdb re-called the multiplex PCR reads, giving one row per CDR3 protein. The repertoire has hundreds of thousands of distinct CDR3 sequences, roughly 41% of them found once; the top ten carry roughly 45%. The sample consisted of peripheral blood. These receptors originate from an adult man with Graves' ophthalmopathy.

This clonotype has more than one count but fewer than ten. CDR3 coding DNA: TGTGCCAGCAGCCCTCGCCTAGTTTCCGGGGAGCTGTTTTTT. This gives the protein CASSPRLVSGELFF. The chain recombines TRBV9 with TRBJ2-2; D is ambiguous. CDR3 size: 14 residues. Germline lookup yields CDR1 SGDLS and CDR2 YYNGEE. Trimming removed 4 bases at V and 6 bases at J, with 13 bases between.

This rearrangement joins TRBV29-1 to TRBJ2-7; tentatively, D is TRBD2 (6 bases). Germline CDR1 SQVTM, CDR2 ANQGSEA. Between the trimmed V and J ends, which lost 8 bases and 2 bases, there was a span of 19 bases. The CDR3 length is 14 residues. The CDR3 sequence: CSSPFRRTTYEQYF. CDR3 sequence (DNA): TGCAGCAGCCCTTTTAGGAGGACTACCTACGAGCAGTACTTC.

The rearrangement links TRBV5-1 to TRBJ1-6; D not resolved. CDR3 length: 15 amino acids. CDR1 and CDR2 from the germline V gene are SGHRS and YFSETQ. V lost 0 bases to trimming and J lost 5 bases, with 9 bases between them. In nucleotides, the CDR3 is TGCGCCAGCAGCTTGGCCCAGGTGAATAATTCACCCCTCCACTTT. It specifies CASSLAQVNNSPLHF.

The chain combines TRBV15 with TRBJ1-4, with TRBD1 matching over 9 bases. CDR1 and CDR2 from the germline V gene are LNHNV and YYDKDF (reference sequence). The junction had 0 bases not matched to a gene; V was cut back by 5 bases and J by 8 bases. This CDR3 is 12 amino acids long. CDR3 nucleotides: TGTGCCACCAGCGGGACAGGGGAAAAACTGTTTTTT. Translating it yields CATSGTGEKLFF.

This chain uses TRBV24-1 with TRBJ2-2; D is possibly TRBD1 (5 bases). The CDR3 sequence is 17 residues long. CDR1 is KGHDR, CDR2 SFDVKD, per germline. Between the trimmed V and J ends, which lost 3 bases and 2 bases, there was a span of 15 bases. The CDR3 loop reads CATSDQGPTGNTGELFF. In DNA form, the CDR3 reads TGTGCCACCAGTGATCAGGGTCCGACCGGAAACACCGGGGAGCTGTTTTTT.

This clonotype was detected only a few times. The chain uses TRBV7-2 and TRBJ2-5; weak D call: TRBD1 (6 bases). The CDR3 length is 15 residues. Germline CDR1 SGHTA, CDR2 FQGNSA. V was cut by 6 bases and J by 4 bases, with 18 bases left in between. CDR3 loop: CASSHTGNLGETQYF. The CDR3 region has the DNA TGTGCCAGCAGTCATACAGGGAATTTAGGAGAGACCCAGTACTTC.

The V call is TRBV10-3, the J call TRBJ1-2; D may be TRBD1 (6 bases). Trimming left V 11 bases short and J 8 bases short, with 18 bases between. The CDR3 totals 12 residues. Germline assignment: CDR1 ENHRY and CDR2 SYGVKD. The CDR3 here is CAWSTGRGGYTF. The DNA for the CDR3 is TGTGCCTGGAGTACAGGGAGGGGAGGCTACACCTTC.

The J gene is TRBJ1-1, the V gene TRBV29-1; TRBD1 matches 10 bases. This CDR3 has 17 amino acids. The ends lost 4 bases at V and 4 bases at J; junction bases unmatched: 15. The germline gives CDR1 SQVTM, CDR2 ANQGSEA. CDR3 amino acids: CSVGGQGVDGEVTEAFF. CDR3 nucleotide sequence: TGCAGCGTTGGCGGACAGGGGGTGGATGGGGAGGTCACTGAAGCTTTCTTT.

The V call is TRBV6-6, the J call TRBJ2-7; 8 nucleotides agree with TRBD1. This CDR3 contains 17 residues. Germline V gene data show CDR1 as MNHNY and CDR2 as SVGAGI (reference sequence). Trimming cost V 5 bases and J 6 bases; bases outside gene matches: 18. In DNA, the CDR3 is TGTGCCAGCAGTGGCCTGGCCGGGACAGGACATGGGACCGAGCAGTACTTC. This encodes CASSGLAGTGHGTEQYF.

This clonotype has at least ten counts. The chain combines TRBV19 with TRBJ1-2; 8 bases are a match to TRBD1. The ends lost 4 bases at V and 2 bases at J; junction bases unmatched: 3. The CDR3 consists of 14 residues. Per germline, CDR1 LNHDA and CDR2 SQIVND (reference sequence). CDR3 protein: CASSTGGANYGYTF. In nucleotides, the CDR3 is TGTGCCAGTAGTACAGGGGGCGCGAACTATGGCTACACCTTC.

The chain links TRBV10-3 to TRBJ1-1; D is undetermined. The ends were cut back, 10 bases at V and 2 bases at J, with 11 bases in the middle. The germline V gene has CDR1 ENHRY and CDR2 SYGVKD. The CDR3 is made up of 12 amino acids. The CDR3 DNA sequence: TGTGCCAGCGGCGGCAGAAACACTGAAGCTTTCTTT. It yields the protein CASGGRNTEAFF.

This clonotype was seen at least ten times. The chain has TRBV10-3 and TRBJ2-7; the D gene is possibly TRBD1 (6 bases). The CDR3 extends over 13 amino acids. Germline V lookup: CDR1 ENHRY, CDR2 SYGVKD. V was shortened by 6 bases and J by 1 base, with 10 bases between the two germline ends. The DNA for the CDR3 is TGTGCCATCAGCTTGGACAGTTCCTACGAGCAGTACTTC. Residues: CAISLDSSYEQYF.

This clonotype was counted a single time. An end of the junction does not agree with germline; a read error may underlie this. The CDR3 here is CASSSASGSNSGELFF. The DNA for the CDR3 is TGCGCCAGCAGCTCTGCTAGCGGGAGTAACAGCGGGGAGCTGTTTTTT. The chain has TRBV7-9 and TRBJ2-2; 10 bases are a match to TRBD2. Germline V gene data show CDR1 as SEHNR and CDR2 as FQNEAQ (reference sequence). The CDR3 covers 16 residues.

Of note for this clonotype: The likely explanation is a read error, given a far larger clone one base away. In this CDR3 the conserved last residue, phenylalanine or tryptophan, is missing, so a read error is likely. The chain uses TRBV2 and TRBJ2-7; no reliable D call. Germline V gene lookup returns CDR1 SNHLY and CDR2 FYNNEI. The V gene lost 5 bases and the J gene lost 4 bases, with 12 bases spanning the gap. CDR3 size: 13 residues. This CDR3 is CASSFGQTYEQYL. CDR3 nucleotide sequence: TGTGCCAGCAGTTTCGGGCAGACTTACGAGCAGTACCTC.

This clonotype turned up a few times. The chain links TRBV25-1 to TRBJ1-1; 8 nucleotides align to TRBD1. The CDR3 has 13 residues. V dropped 5 bases and J dropped 6; count of bases not matched to a gene: 5. The germline V gene has CDR1 MGHDK and CDR2 SYGVNS. The CDR3 loop reads CASSSSGGSEAFF. The CDR3 region has the DNA TGTGCCAGCAGTTCGTCAGGGGGCTCTGAAGCTTTCTTT.

This clonotype appeared a few times. The chain couples TRBV11-2 to TRBJ1-2; no clear D gene. The CDR3 extends over 16 amino acids. CDR1 is SGHAT, CDR2 FQNNGV, per germline. Trimming shortened V by 5 bases and J by 0 bases, and 16 bases separated the two germline ends. The CDR3 DNA follows: TGTGCCAGCAGCCCATATGTCGTGGGGACTAACTATGGCTACACCTTC. This gives the protein CASSPYVVGTNYGYTF. Full variable domain (remainder filled in from reference TRBV11-2 and TRBJ1-2): EAGVAQSPRYKIIEKRQSVAFWCNPISGHATLYWYQQILGQGPKLLIQFQNNGVVDDSQLPKDRFSAERLKGVDSTLKIQPAKLEDSAVYLCASSPYVVGTNYGYTFGSGTRLTVV.

This clonotype has more than one count but fewer than ten. In DNA, the CDR3 is TGTGCCAGTAGTATAAATCCGGGGGAGACCCAGTACTTC. As protein: CASSINPGETQYF. The rearrangement joins TRBV19 to TRBJ2-5; tentatively, D is TRBD2 (5 bases). Trimming took off 2 bases at V and 5 bases at J, with 9 bases between the two ends. CDR3 size: 13 residues. Per the germline V gene, CDR1 is LNHDA and CDR2 is SQIVND (reference sequence).

The chain is built from TRBV25-1 and TRBJ2-1, with no clear D. V lost 4 bases, J lost 0 bases, and 19 bases lay in between. CDR3 length equals 18 residues. From germline, CDR1 is MGHDK and CDR2 SYGVNS. The CDR3 DNA follows: TGTGCCAGCAGTGCGGCACTCCCCACCCCGGGCTCCTACAATGAGCAGTTCTTC. Its protein is CASSAALPTPGSYNEQFF.

This clonotype was counted only a few times. The V call is TRBV7-9, the J call TRBJ2-7; possibly TRBD1 for D (6 bases). The V and J ends lost 7 bases and 3 bases respectively, with 13 bases between them. The CDR3 extends over 13 amino acids. The germline V gene has CDR1 SEHNR and CDR2 FQNEAQ (reference sequence). The CDR3 here is CASTRDTFYEQYF. In nucleotides, the CDR3 is TGTGCCAGCACCAGGGACACATTCTACGAGCAGTACTTC. Drawing the rest from reference TRBV7-9 and TRBJ2-7, the complete variable domain is DTGVSQNPRHKITKRGQNVTFRCDPISEHNRLYWYRQTLGQGPEFLTYFQNEAQLEKSRLLSDRFSAERPKGSFSTLEIQRTEQGDSAMYLCASTRDTFYEQYFGPGTRLTVT.

This clonotype was detected a few times. One junction end disagrees with the germline gene, perhaps due to a read error. This sequence joins TRBV24-1 and TRBJ1-5; no clear D gene. Germline assignment: CDR1 KGHDR and CDR2 SFDVKD. CDR3 size: 15 residues. DNA of the CDR3: TGTGCCAGCAGTTTGATGGGGTTAGGCAATCAGCCCCAGCATTTT. Amino acids: CASSLMGLGNQPQHF.

About this clonotype itself: With a much larger clone just one base away, this may be a read error. The chain carries TRBV29-1 and TRBJ2-7; possibly TRBD1 for D (5 bases). The CDR3 covers 13 residues. Germline loops: CDR1 SQVTM, CDR2 ANQGSEA. The V and J ends lost 4 bases and 3 bases respectively, with 13 bases between them. The CDR3: CSVVLQVNYEQYF. In DNA form, the CDR3 reads TGCAGCGTTGTCTTACAGGTTAACTACGAGCAGTACTTC.

This clonotype has at least ten counts. The chain carries TRBV29-1 and TRBJ1-5; D may be TRBD1 (5 bases). V lost 4 bases and J 2 bases, leaving 9 bases between the germline ends. Germline V gene data show CDR1 as SQVTM and CDR2 as ANQGSEA. CDR3 size: 13 residues. CDR3 sequence (DNA): TGCAGCGTTGCCAGGGATGGCAATCAGCCCCAGCATTTT. This codes for CSVARDGNQPQHF.

The chain carries TRBV11-2 and TRBJ2-7, with a possible D match to TRBD2 (5 bases). Trimming took 7 bases from V and 1 from J, leaving 17 bases between them. Germline V CDR1 and CDR2: SGHAT, FQNNGV. The CDR3 has 15 residues. CDR3 nucleotides: TGTGCCAGCAACTCCTCACGGGGAGTTTCCTACGAGCAGTACTTC. This codes for CASNSSRGVSYEQYF.